This TCR beta chain was retrieved from a study of T cells in Graves' hyperthyroidism and ophthalmopathy. Germline V gene sequence: CDR1 SEHNR, CDR2 FQNEAQ (reference sequence). The V segment lost 0 bases and the J segment 5 bases; nucleotides outside the gene matches: 13. CDR3 size: 18 residues. The investigators amplified TCR beta CDR3 regions from RNA transcripts. HTBI primers were employed in a first-round RT-PCR of the TCR CDR3. TCRdb independently ran MiXCR on the multiplex PCR reads; one entry per CDR3 protein. This sample yields some 250,000 distinct CDR3 sequences, of which 13% to 15% are seen a single time; more than 10% belongs to the top ten. Many counts were recorded for this clonotype. Patients aged 18 to 65 with hyperthyroidism were newly diagnosed, with duration under 2 months.

Sequenced: blood. This clonotype was obtained from a woman in her forties with Graves' hyperthyroidism that later progressed to Graves' ophthalmopathy. The chain couples TRBV7-9 to TRBJ2-5; 9 nucleotides agree with TRBD2. This CDR3 is CASSLAAGETSGKETQYF. For the CDR3, the DNA is TGTGCCAGCAGCTTAGCGGCCGGGGAGACTAGCGGCAAGGAGACCCAGTACTTC. Based on the CDR3 plus reference TRBV7-9 and TRBJ2-5, the full variable domain is DTGVSQNPRHKITKRGQNVTFRCDPISEHNRLYWYRQTLGQGPEFLTYFQNEAQLEKSRLLSDRFSAERPKGSFSTLEIQRTEQGDSAMYLCASSLAAGETSGKETQYFGPGTRLLVL.